A selection of T cell receptor beta chains follows, all from one sample in a study of beta chain features in type 1 diabetes. Method: immunoSEQ multiplex PCR; TCRdb's copy keeps in-frame clones and lacks some. The table has roughly 400,000 clones, 11% to 15% seen once. The sequencing input was naive CD4+ T cells from blood. All receptors come from a man aged 25 to 40 in good health. CDR3s include the opening cysteine and the closing phenylalanine or tryptophan. The D gene is left open where the match is weak. Rows give clone size only sometimes, using once, few, many, or a class for an expanded clone.

TRBV15,few,TRBD1,TRBJ1-2,TGTGCCACCAGCATGAATAAAATCCCCGGGACAGCCTATGGCTACACCTTC,CATSMNKIPGTAYGYTF
TRBV5-1,.,.,TRBJ1-1,TGCGCCAGCAGCTTGGGAGGGTTTAAGACTGAAGCTTTCTTT,CASSLGGFKTEAFF
TRBV7-9,.,.,TRBJ2-5,TGTGCCAGCAGCTTTCGAGAGGTGGAGACCCAGTACTTC,CASSFREVETQYF
TRBV5-1,few,.,TRBJ2-1,TGCGCCAGCAGCTTGGTGGCCAATGAGCAGTTCTTC,CASSLVANEQFF
TRBV4-3,few,.,TRBJ2-1,TGCGCCAGCAGCCAAGATTGGGGTGGCTGGGAAGAGCAGTTCTTC,CASSQDWGGWEEQFF
TRBV9,few,.,TRBJ2-1,TGTGCCAGCAGCGTAGTGGGACTTGAGTCGGAGCAGTTCTTC,CASSVVGLESEQFF
TRBV5-1,.,TRBD1,TRBJ1-6,TGCGCCAGCAGTTCTGCGACAGGGGGTAATTCACCCCTCCACTTT,CASSSATGGNSPLHF
TRBV14,.,.,TRBJ2-7,TGTGCCAGCAGCCCCCTTGGCTCCTACGAGCAGTACTTC,CASSPLGSYEQYF
TRBV30,many,.,TRBJ2-6,TGTGCCTGGGGCGCCGGGGCCAACGTCCTGACTTTC,CAWGAGANVLTF
TRBV7-3,.,.,TRBJ2-3,TGTGCCAGCAGCTTGGGCGGGGCTAGCACAGATACGCAGTATTTT,CASSLGGASTDTQYF
TRBV7-2,.,TRBD1,TRBJ2-7,TGTGCCAGCAGCTTAGACGGCCCAGGGGGCTACGAGCAGTACTTC,CASSLDGPGGYEQYF
TRBV29-1,few,.,TRBJ2-4,TGCAGCGTTGAAGATACGGGGGTTGACAACATTCAGTACTTC,CSVEDTGVDNIQYF
TRBV7-8,.,.,TRBJ2-3,TGTGCCAGCAGCTTAACAGGGGGGGACACAGATACGCAGTATTTT,CASSLTGGDTDTQYF
TRBV19,few,.,TRBJ1-2,TGTGCCAGTGGGGACTACTATGGCTACACCTTC,CASGDYYGYTF
TRBV6-1,once,.,TRBJ2-5,TGTGCCAGCAGACCCGGAGGGCCGCGTTTTGAGACCCAGTACTTC,CASRPGGPRFETQYF
TRBV7-3,few,.,TRBJ2-1,TGTGCCAGCAGCCCCCCTCAGGGTGAGCAGTTCTTC,CASSPPQGEQFF
TRBV9,.,.,TRBJ1-4,TGTGCCAGCAGCGAGCGGGGAATTAATGAAAAACTGTTTTTT,CASSERGINEKLFF
TRBV2,few,.,TRBJ2-2,TGTGCCAGCAGTGAACTACCCATGCGACTACCTAAGAGATCGTTCGCCGGGGAGCTGTTTTTT,CASSELPMRLPKRSFAGELFF
TRBV11-2,few,.,TRBJ1-2,TGTGCCAGCAGTCTAATTATCAGGGGAAGCGGCTACACCTTC,CASSLIIRGSGYTF
TRBV4-1,.,.,TRBJ2-1,TGCGCCAGCAGTCGCCTAGTTTTTAATGAGCAGTTCTTC,CASSRLVFNEQFF